This T cell receptor beta chain was sequenced during a study of T cell repertoires in cytomegalovirus infection. On the study more broadly: CMV epitopes in the study were HLA-C-restricted (recently identified) and HLA-B-restricted (well studied). CMV infection plus the matching HLA type was flagged by public TCR beta signatures.

Concerning this clonotype itself: Its specificity is unknown.

Study findings and constraints: Cumulative frequency of public TCR beta families picked out carriers of CMV plus the relevant HLA. Ex vivo responses were dominated by HLA-C-restricted CMV-specific TCR beta clonotypes.

TCRdb reanalysed the reads using MiXCR and keeps one entry per CDR3 protein. The sample consists of some 920,000 distinct CDR3 sequences, roughly a third of them appearing once. From germline, CDR1 is SQVTM and CDR2 ANQGSEA. V shed 3 bases and J shed 0 bases, with 13 bases lying between them. The CDR3 is 15 residues long. The source of this sequence is a human donor in good health (CMV status not recorded). Some clones in this sample may be carry-over from other donors' samples. Sequences were derived from cultured CD8+ T cells from PBMCs, sampled from culture after CMV antigen stimulation. The chain joins TRBV29-1 to TRBJ2-3; D is possibly TRBD1 (6 bases). CDR3 in amino acids: CSVEGTPDSTDTQYF. CDR3 nucleotides: TGCAGCGTTGAGGGGACACCAGATAGCACAGATACGCAGTATTTT.